Below, one T cell receptor (beta chain) is given with its context. The table came from immunoSEQ multiplex PCR; TCRdb's copy has only in-frame clones and leaves some out. The repertoire holds approximately 27,000 clones, with roughly 90% as singletons. This entry belongs to a study of PD-1 blockade in classical Hodgkin lymphoma. The V end was cut by 1 base, the J end by 5 bases, with 8 bases between. Germline lookup yields CDR1 KGHSH and CDR2 LQKENI. The CDR3 is 14 amino acids. As to time point: newly diagnosed, previously untreated cHL patient sample. The CD4+ T cells used were purified from thawed PBMCs through magnetic negative selection.

V gene TRBV18 combines with J gene TRBJ2-2; TRBD1 is a possible D gene (6 bases). The TCR comes from a human donor with classical Hodgkin lymphoma. Source material: CD4+ T cells from blood. The CDR3 bases are TGTGCCAGCTCACCACAACAGGGAACCGGGGAGCTGTTTTTT. Its translation: CASSPQQGTGELFF.